This T cell receptor beta chain was found in a study of neoadjuvant anti-PD-1 for oral cavity cancer. Profiling relied on immunoSEQ multiplex PCR, and the TCRdb table lists in-frame clones only, not all of them. The table has 75,000 or so clones, roughly 80% seen once. The CDR3 loop spans 19 amino acids. V lost 3 bases, J lost 7 bases, and 20 bases stayed unmatched. Germline-derived CDR1 and CDR2 are MNHNS and SASEGT. This sequence originates from a person between 35 and 79 years old with oral cavity squamous cell carcinoma. V is TRBV6-1 and J is TRBJ2-1, with 8 bases matching TRBD2. The sample was PBMCs, taken before nivolumab (anti-PD-1) treatment. The CDR3 sequence is CASSEITGTRLIGFNEQFF. In DNA, the CDR3 is TGTGCCAGCAGTGAGATAACCGGGACTAGGCTCATTGGATTTAATGAGCAGTTCTTC.